These 25 T cell receptor beta chains were all obtained from the same sample, sequenced in a study of Graves' ophthalmopathy and Graves' hyperthyroidism. Investigators amplified TCR beta CDR3 regions from RNA transcripts. RT-PCR in the first round used HTBI primers; a second-round multiplex PCR followed. From the multiplex PCR reads, TCRdb called clonotypes with MiXCR, one entry per CDR3 protein. The sample lists 1 million to 1.3 million distinct CDR3 sequences, roughly 35% occurring once. The sample consisted of peripheral blood or thyroid tissue (not recorded which). Every receptor here comes from an adult man with Graves' hyperthyroidism.

The rearrangement joins TRBV12-3 or TRBV12-4 to TRBJ2-5, with 12 bases identical to TRBD1. Unmatched junction bases numbered 8, after V lost 5 bases and J lost 4 bases. CDR3 size: 16 residues. The CDR3 here is CASSPTGTGGRETQYF. The CDR3 nucleotides are TGTGCCAGCAGTCCCACGGGGACAGGGGGCCGAGAGACCCAGTACTTC.

This clonotype was seen ten or more times. V gene TRBV12-3 or TRBV12-4 combines with J gene TRBJ2-7; unclear D gene. V was shortened by 3 bases and J by 0 bases, with 9 bases between the two germline ends. The CDR3 runs 14 residues. CDR3 protein: CASSFGQYSYEQYF. DNA of the CDR3: TGTGCCAGCAGTTTTGGGCAGTACTCCTACGAGCAGTACTTC.

This clonotype occurred many times. This chain links TRBV15 with TRBJ2-6; TRBD1 agrees at 8 bases. V shed 8 bases and J 0 bases; nucleotides not matched to a gene: 6. Germline V lookup: CDR1 LNHNV, CDR2 YYDKDF (reference sequence). This CDR3 region has 16 residues. CDR3 residues: CATGTGRYSGANVLTF. CDR3 nucleotide sequence: TGTGCCACCGGGACAGGACGTTACTCTGGGGCCAACGTCCTGACTTTC.

This clonotype was observed many times. This rearrangement joins TRBV7-8 to TRBJ2-7; 8 bases fit TRBD1. CDR3 length: 15 amino acids. Per the germline V gene, CDR1 is SGHVS and CDR2 is FQNEAQ. J gave up 0 bases and V 6 bases, and 7 bases lay outside the gene matches. CDR3 amino acids: CASRLGQAISYEQYF. CDR3 DNA: TGTGCCAGCAGACTGGGACAGGCCATCTCCTACGAGCAGTACTTC.

There are many counts of this clonotype. This chain uses TRBV7-9 with TRBJ2-2; perhaps TRBD1 as D (6 bases). The germline gives CDR1 SEHNR, CDR2 FQNEAQ (reference sequence). This CDR3 is 14 amino acids long. V was cut by 4 bases and J by 9 bases, with 15 bases left in between. CDR3 residues: CASSSSRQVWELFF. The CDR3 DNA sequence: TGTGCCAGCAGCTCATCAAGACAGGTTTGGGAGCTGTTTTTT. Supplemented by reference TRBV7-9 and TRBJ2-2, the full variable domain reads DTGVSQNPRHKITKRGQNVTFRCDPISEHNRLYWYRQTLGQGPEFLTYFQNEAQLEKSRLLSDRFSAERPKGSFSTLEIQRTEQGDSAMYLCASSSSRQVWELFFGEGSRLTVL.

The rearrangement uses TRBV6-1 and TRBJ2-7; D is undetermined. Trimming shortened V by 10 bases and J by 2 bases, and 15 bases separated the two germline ends. This CDR3 spans 13 amino acids. Germline V CDR1 and CDR2: MNHNS, SASEGT. This CDR3 reads CATRLGPTYEQYF. The CDR3 DNA is TGTGCCACCCGCCTAGGGCCTACCTACGAGCAGTACTTC.

The V gene is TRBV7-2, the J gene TRBJ1-6, with 8 nucleotides matching TRBD1. There are 15 residues in the CDR3. J gave up 11 bases and V 2 bases, and 8 bases lay outside the gene matches. Germline V gene lookup returns CDR1 SGHTA and CDR2 FQGNSA. The CDR3 DNA follows: TGTGCCAGCAGCTTACTTCGGACAGGGCGAACACCCCTCCACTTT. The encoded protein is CASSLLRTGRTPLHF. Filled out from reference TRBV7-2 and TRBJ1-6, the complete variable domain reads GAGVSQSPSNKVTEKGKDVELRCDPISGHTALYWYRQSLGQGLEFLIYFQGNSAPDKSGLPSDRFSAERTGGSVSTLTIQRTQQEDSAVYLCASSLLRTGRTPLHFGNGTRLTVT.

This clonotype was seen only a few times. This sequence joins TRBV28 and TRBJ1-5; 7 nucleotides agree with TRBD1. The V gene end was trimmed by 2 bases and the J gene end by 4 bases; junction bases not matched to a gene: 5. The CDR3 consists of 15 residues. Germline V gene data show CDR1 as MDHEN and CDR2 as SYDVKM. Written as DNA, the CDR3 is TGTGCCAGCAGTTTACCGGGACAGTCGAATCAGCCCCAGCATTTT. Translated: CASSLPGQSNQPQHF.

This clonotype showed up just a few times. V gene TRBV6-5 combines with J gene TRBJ2-3; perhaps TRBD1 as D (6 bases). The germline V gene encodes CDR1 MNHEY and CDR2 SVGAGI. V gave up 0 bases and J gave up 6 bases, with 7 bases separating them. The CDR3 has 13 amino acids. The CDR3 nucleotides read TGTGCCAGCAGTTACTCGGACAGCGATACGCAGTATTTT. It codes for CASSYSDSDTQYF.

This clonotype was counted ten times or more. J is TRBJ2-5 and V is TRBV9, with 11 bases fitting TRBD2. This CDR3 has 15 amino acids. V was clipped by 6 bases and J by 2 bases; unmatched bases: 6. The germline V gene has CDR1 SGDLS and CDR2 YYNGEE. The chain's CDR3 is CASNIAGGIQETQYF. The CDR3 nucleotides read TGTGCCAGCAACATAGCGGGAGGGATACAAGAGACCCAGTACTTC.

Ten or more counts support this clonotype. The chain couples TRBV19 to TRBJ1-6, with 7 bases aligning to TRBD1. Losses at the gene ends were 9 bases for V and 8 bases for J; bases not matched to a gene: 13. The CDR3 has 15 amino acids. Germline V CDR1 and CDR2: LNHDA, SQIVND (reference sequence). The CDR3 DNA is TGTGCCAGCTCGAGGAACCGACAGGGAGATTCACCCCTCCACTTT. Protein product: CASSRNRQGDSPLHF.

There are many counts of this clonotype. The V call is TRBV5-5, the J call TRBJ1-4, with a possible D match to TRBD1 (5 bases). Germline values: CDR1 SGHKS, CDR2 YYEKEE (reference sequence). The V and J ends lost 0 bases and 1 base respectively, with 7 bases between them. The CDR3 loop spans 15 amino acids. The CDR3 reads CASSLVQGTNEKLFF. In nucleotides, the CDR3 is TGTGCCAGCAGCTTGGTTCAGGGAACTAATGAAAAACTGTTTTTT.

This clonotype showed up just a few times. The chain joins TRBV7-3 to TRBJ1-6, with D possibly matching TRBD1 (5 bases). CDR1 is SGHTA and CDR2 is FQGTGA in the germline V gene. Trimming removed 2 bases at V and 7 bases at J, with 12 bases between. This CDR3 has 15 residues. In nucleotides, the CDR3 is TGTGCCAGCAGCTTATTGGCAGGGCGGAATTCACCCCTCCACTTT. This translates into CASSLLAGRNSPLHF.

This clonotype was seen repeatedly, ten times or more. The chain combines TRBV6-5 with TRBJ1-1, with a weak D call TRBD1 (6 bases). Germline CDR1 and CDR2: MNHEY and SVGAGI. Trimming took 2 bases from V and 6 from J, leaving 10 bases between them. The CDR3 is 13 amino acids. The CDR3 sequence: CASSYAGAAEAFF. CDR3 nucleotides: TGTGCCAGCAGTTACGCGGGGGCAGCTGAAGCTTTCTTT.

The V and J genes are TRBV12-3 or TRBV12-4 and TRBJ2-7, with 7 positions matching TRBD1. V lost 3 bases to trimming and J lost 3 bases; unmatched junction nucleotides: 5. This CDR3 contains 14 residues. As DNA, the CDR3 is TGTGCCAGCAGTTTGAGGTCAGGGGGCTACGAGCAGTACTTC. Amino acid sequence: CASSLRSGGYEQYF.

This chain's CDR3 is CAVGGRKNEKLFF. DNA for the CDR3: TGTGCCGTCGGGGGACGCAAGAATGAAAAACTGTTTTTT. The chain employs TRBV30 and TRBJ1-4; a weak D match, TRBD1 (5 bases). The V end was cut by 8 bases, the J end by 5 bases, with 15 bases between. CDR1 GTSNPN and CDR2 SVGIG come from the germline V gene (reference sequence). This CDR3 comprises 13 residues.

This sequence joins TRBV7-2 and TRBJ2-5; the D gene is possibly TRBD2 (6 bases). The germline V and J ends were trimmed by 2 bases and 5 bases, with 15 bases remaining between them. This CDR3 is built from 15 residues. Germline values: CDR1 SGHTA, CDR2 FQGNSA. The CDR3 sequence is CASSLNWGERETQYF. The CDR3 DNA follows: TGTGCCAGCAGCTTAAATTGGGGGGAGCGGGAGACCCAGTACTTC.

This chain uses TRBV11-2 with TRBJ2-2, with D possibly matching TRBD1 (5 bases). CDR1 and CDR2 (germline): SGHAT, FQNNGV. The CDR3 is 16 residues long. The V and J ends lost 1 base and 1 base respectively, with 10 bases between them. The CDR3 nucleotides read TGTGCCAGCAGCTTAGTTTACCAGGGGAACACCGGGGAGCTGTTTTTT. Its translation is CASSLVYQGNTGELFF.

This clonotype was recorded many times. V and J are TRBV4-2 and TRBJ1-2, with D hard to call. The CDR3 loop spans 13 amino acids. Germline V gene sequence: CDR1 LGHNA, CDR2 YNFKEQ. V lost 0 bases and J 6 bases, leaving 8 bases between the germline ends. In DNA form, the CDR3 reads TGTGCCAGCAGCCAAGATCAAGTTCATGGCTACACCTTC. Its protein product is CASSQDQVHGYTF.

Points on this clonotype: The conserved phenylalanine or tryptophan normally closing the CDR3 is absent here, so this likely arose from a read error. Because the CDR3's place on the DNA is in doubt, the DNA is left out and the CDR3 is given as listed by TCRdb. The chain is built from TRBV10-3 and TRBJ2-5; no check of the table's D call, TRBD1, against the DNA was made. CDR1 ENHRY and CDR2 SYGVKD come from the germline V gene. The CDR3 comprises 17 residues, both ends counted. The CDR3 spells CASSPRDRVISGYTFGS.

The V and J genes are TRBV2 and TRBJ2-7; tentatively, D is TRBD1 or TRBD2 (5 bases each). This CDR3 region has 15 residues. Trimming stripped 6 bases from V and 8 bases from J, with 23 bases between. Germline CDR1 reads SNHLY; CDR2 reads FYNNEI. CDR3 protein: CASRGPHSNQPQQYF. Written as DNA, the CDR3 is TGTGCCAGCAGGGGACCGCATAGCAATCAGCCCCAGCAGTACTTC.

As to this clonotype: The missing conserved phenylalanine or tryptophan at the end of this CDR3 makes a read error likely. Because the CDR3's place on the DNA is in doubt, the DNA is left out and the CDR3 is given as listed by TCRdb. The genes are TRBV15 and TRBJ2-7. The length of the CDR3 is 8 amino acids, counting both ends. Per the germline V gene, CDR1 is LNHNV and CDR2 is YYDKDF (reference sequence). The CDR3 region is CATSRDRL.

V gene TRBV11-3 combines with J gene TRBJ2-2; 14 bases line up with TRBD2. The V segment lost 5 bases and the J segment 6 bases; nucleotides outside the gene matches: 11. This CDR3 is built from 18 residues. Germline loops: CDR1 SGHNT, CDR2 YENEEA. The DNA of the CDR3 is TGTGCCAGCAGCCATGCACCGGGACTAGCGGGAGAGGCCGGGGAGCTGTTTTTT. It encodes CASSHAPGLAGEAGELFF.

The V gene is TRBV12-3 or TRBV12-4, the J gene TRBJ1-2; D possibly corresponds to TRBD1 (5 bases). V lost 7 bases and J lost 12, with 21 bases in between. This CDR3 contains 13 residues. CDR3 protein: CASTLSGVEGHTF. Written as DNA, the CDR3 is TGTGCCAGCACCTTATCGGGGGTGGAGGGCCACACCTTC.

The sample holds a few counts of this clonotype. The V call is TRBV12-3 or TRBV12-4, the J call TRBJ2-5, with 10 bases aligning to TRBD1. The CDR3 has 15 residues. Trimming at V came to 6 bases and at J to 3 bases, leaving 7 bases not matched to a gene. The CDR3 here is CASSLSGTGEETQYF. The DNA for the CDR3 is TGTGCCAGCAGCCTCTCAGGGACAGGGGAAGAGACCCAGTACTTC.